The 3 T cell receptor beta chains below all came from one sample that was sequenced in a study of T cells in Graves' hyperthyroidism and ophthalmopathy. The CDR3 regions of TCR beta were amplified from RNA transcripts. First-round RT-PCR targeting the TCR CDR3 was performed with the HTBI primer set. TCRdb re-called the multiplex PCR reads through MiXCR, storing one row per CDR3 protein. Seen here are some 350,000 distinct CDR3 sequences, 20% to 25% observed once, and the top ten hold around 67%. Sequencing used blood. The receptors shown here come from a man aged 50 to 60 with Graves' hyperthyroidism.

The chain recombines TRBV19 with TRBJ1-5; the D is unclear. Per the germline V gene, CDR1 is LNHDA and CDR2 is SQIVND (reference sequence). The CDR3 is 13 amino acids. The germline V and J ends were trimmed by 11 bases and 0 bases, with 11 bases remaining between them. The CDR3 DNA follows: TGTGCCCCTCGGCTCATTAGCAATCAGCCCCAGCATTTT. Its protein is CAPRLISNQPQHF.

The sample holds many counts of this clonotype. The chain couples TRBV27 to TRBJ2-1; 8 bases agree with TRBD1. Germline CDR1 reads MNHEY; CDR2 reads SMNVEV (reference sequence). With V trimmed by 1 base and J by 0 bases, 2 bases remained unmatched. CDR3 length: 16 amino acids. CDR3 amino acids: CASSLWDRLSYNEQFF. In DNA, the CDR3 is TGTGCCAGCAGTTTATGGGACAGGCTCTCCTACAATGAGCAGTTCTTC.

This clonotype was counted a few times. This chain connects TRBV6-1 to TRBJ2-1; unclear D gene. The CDR3 extends over 12 amino acids. The germline V gene encodes CDR1 MNHNS and CDR2 SASEGT. Trimming took off 6 bases at V and 7 bases at J, with 10 bases between the two ends. CDR3 region: CASRSTINEQFF. CDR3 sequence (DNA): TGTGCCAGCAGGTCTACGATTAATGAGCAGTTCTTC.